This T cell receptor beta chain emerged from a study of PD-L1 blockade in urothelial cancer. Study overall: It was at 3 weeks (second dose) and 6 weeks after treatment start that blood was analyzed. Study-wide points: Tumor-associated blood clones were expanded more by durable-benefit patients at 3 weeks.

Notes on this clone: What it binds is unknown.

Documented time point: pretreatment peripheral blood. CDR3 length: 18 residues. After removal of 7 bases from V and 4 bases from J, the junction contained 16 bases not matched to a gene. CDR1 is ENHRY and CDR2 is SYGVKD in the germline V gene. Profiling relied on immunoSEQ multiplex PCR, and the TCRdb table lists in-frame clones only, not all of them. The data contain 35,000 to 50,000 clones, over 75% of them singletons. This TCR was recovered from a man in his 60s with urothelial cancer. V is TRBV10-3 and J is TRBJ1-1, with 12 bases that match TRBD1. Source: PBMCs, taken around atezolizumab (anti-PD-L1) treatment. CDR3 DNA sequence: TGTGCCATCAACTCTTGGGGACAGGGGGCTGGAAGGGCCACTGAAGCTTTCTTT. Protein: CAINSWGQGAGRATEAFF.